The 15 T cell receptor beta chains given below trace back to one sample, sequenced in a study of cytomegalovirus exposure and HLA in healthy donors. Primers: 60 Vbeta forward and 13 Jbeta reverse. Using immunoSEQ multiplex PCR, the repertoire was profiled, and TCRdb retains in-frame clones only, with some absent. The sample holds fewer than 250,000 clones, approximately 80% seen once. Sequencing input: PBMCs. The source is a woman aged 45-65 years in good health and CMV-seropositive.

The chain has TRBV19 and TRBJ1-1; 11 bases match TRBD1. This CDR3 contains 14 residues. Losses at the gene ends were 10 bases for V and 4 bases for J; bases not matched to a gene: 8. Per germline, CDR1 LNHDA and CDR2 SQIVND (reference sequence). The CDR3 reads CATTIGTGGTEAFF. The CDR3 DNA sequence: TGTGCCACAACGATTGGGACAGGGGGCACTGAAGCTTTCTTT.

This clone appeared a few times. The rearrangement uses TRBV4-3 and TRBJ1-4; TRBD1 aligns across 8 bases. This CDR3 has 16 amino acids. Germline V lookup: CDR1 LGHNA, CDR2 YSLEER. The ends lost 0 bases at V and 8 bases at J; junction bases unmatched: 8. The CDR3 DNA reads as TGCGCCAGCAGCCAAGATCCTACAGGGGGTGGAGAAAAACTGTTTTTT. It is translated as CASSQDPTGGGEKLFF.

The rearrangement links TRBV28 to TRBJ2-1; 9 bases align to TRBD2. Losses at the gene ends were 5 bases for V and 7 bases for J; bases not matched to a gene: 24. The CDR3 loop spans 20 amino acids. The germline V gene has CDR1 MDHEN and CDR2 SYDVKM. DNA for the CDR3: TGTGCCAGCAGTGCCCGGGCCGTAGAGGTTTTTGGCGGGGGGGTAAATGAGCAGTTCTTC. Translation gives CASSARAVEVFGGGVNEQFF. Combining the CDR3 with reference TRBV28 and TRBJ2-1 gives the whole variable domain DVKVTQSSRYLVKRTGEKVFLECVQDMDHENMFWYRQDPGLGLRLIYFSYDVKMKEKGDIPEGYSVSREKKERFSLILESASTNQTSMYLCASSARAVEVFGGGVNEQFFGPGTRLTVL.

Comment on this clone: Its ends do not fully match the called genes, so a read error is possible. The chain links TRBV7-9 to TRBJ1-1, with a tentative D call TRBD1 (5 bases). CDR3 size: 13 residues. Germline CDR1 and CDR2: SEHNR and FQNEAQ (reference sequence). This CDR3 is CSSTLGQNTEAFF. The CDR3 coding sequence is TGTTCCAGCACCCTAGGACAGAACACTGAAGCTTTCTTT.

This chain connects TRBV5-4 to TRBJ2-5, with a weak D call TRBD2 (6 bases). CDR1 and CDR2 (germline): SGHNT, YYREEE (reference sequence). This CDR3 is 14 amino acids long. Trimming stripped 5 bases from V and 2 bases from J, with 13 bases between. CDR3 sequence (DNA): TGTGCCAGCAGGCCGGGGAGGCGGCAAGAGACCCAGTACTTC. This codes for CASRPGRRQETQYF.

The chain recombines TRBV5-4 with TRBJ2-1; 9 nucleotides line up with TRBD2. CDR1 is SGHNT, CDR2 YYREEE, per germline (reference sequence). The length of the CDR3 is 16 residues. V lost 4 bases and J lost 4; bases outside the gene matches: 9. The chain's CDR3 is CASSTLAGTQYNEQFF. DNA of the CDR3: TGTGCCAGCAGCACCCTAGCGGGGACGCAATACAATGAGCAGTTCTTC.

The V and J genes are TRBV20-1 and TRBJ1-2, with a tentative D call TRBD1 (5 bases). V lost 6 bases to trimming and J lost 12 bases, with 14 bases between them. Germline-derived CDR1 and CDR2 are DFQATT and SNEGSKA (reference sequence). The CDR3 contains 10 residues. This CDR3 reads CSATREGNTF. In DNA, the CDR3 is TGCAGTGCCACCAGGGAGGGGAACACCTTC.

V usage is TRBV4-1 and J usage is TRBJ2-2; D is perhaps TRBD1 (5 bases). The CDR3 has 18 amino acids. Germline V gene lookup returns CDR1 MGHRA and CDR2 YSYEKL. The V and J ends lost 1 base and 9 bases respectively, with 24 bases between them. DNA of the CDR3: TGCGCCAGCAGCCAAGGGGTGGCAGGGAAATTAGTGGTCCGGGAGCTGTTTTTT. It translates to CASSQGVAGKLVVRELFF.

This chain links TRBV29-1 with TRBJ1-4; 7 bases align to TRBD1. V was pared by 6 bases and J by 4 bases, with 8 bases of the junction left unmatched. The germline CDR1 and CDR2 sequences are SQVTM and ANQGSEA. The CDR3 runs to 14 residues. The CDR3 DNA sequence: TGCAGCGTCAGCAGGGGGGTCCGTAATGAAAAACTGTTTTTT. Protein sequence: CSVSRGVRNEKLFF.

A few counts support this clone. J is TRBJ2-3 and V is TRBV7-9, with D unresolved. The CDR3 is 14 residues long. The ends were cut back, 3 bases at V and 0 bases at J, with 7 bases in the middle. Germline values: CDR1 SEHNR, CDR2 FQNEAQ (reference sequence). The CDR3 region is CASSFTTSTDTQYF. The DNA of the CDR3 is TGTGCCAGCAGCTTCACGACAAGCACAGATACGCAGTATTTT.

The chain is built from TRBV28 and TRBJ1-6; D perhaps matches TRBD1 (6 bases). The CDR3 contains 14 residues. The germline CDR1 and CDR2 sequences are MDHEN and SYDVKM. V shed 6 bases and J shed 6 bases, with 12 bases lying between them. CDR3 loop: CASRRGGSNSPLHF. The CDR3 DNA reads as TGTGCCAGCAGAAGAGGGGGTAGTAATTCACCCCTCCACTTT.

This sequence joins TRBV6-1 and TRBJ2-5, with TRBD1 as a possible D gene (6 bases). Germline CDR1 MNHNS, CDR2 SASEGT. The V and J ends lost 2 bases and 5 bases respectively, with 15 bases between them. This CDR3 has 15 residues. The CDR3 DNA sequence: TGTGCCAGCAGTGAAATTCAGGGGATGAGTGAGACCCAGTACTTC. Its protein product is CASSEIQGMSETQYF.

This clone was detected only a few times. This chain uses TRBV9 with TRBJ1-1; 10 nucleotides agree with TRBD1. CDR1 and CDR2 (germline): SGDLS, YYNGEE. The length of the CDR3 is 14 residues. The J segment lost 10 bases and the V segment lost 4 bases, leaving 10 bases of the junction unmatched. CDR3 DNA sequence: TGTGCCAGCAGCTCACCGGACAGGGGGGTTTCAGCTTTCTTT. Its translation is CASSSPDRGVSAFF.

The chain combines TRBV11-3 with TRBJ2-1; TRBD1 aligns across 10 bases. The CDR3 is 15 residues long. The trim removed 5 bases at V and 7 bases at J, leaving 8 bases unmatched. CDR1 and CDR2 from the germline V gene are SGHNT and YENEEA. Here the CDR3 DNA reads TGTGCCAGCAGCGCCCAAGGACAGGGGGGGAATGAGCAGTTCTTC. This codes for CASSAQGQGGNEQFF. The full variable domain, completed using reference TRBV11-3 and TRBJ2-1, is EAGVVQSPRYKIIEKKQPVAFWCNPISGHNTLYWYLQNLGQGPELLIRYENEEAVDDSQLPKDRFSAERLKGVDSTLKIQPAELGDSAVYLCASSAQGQGGNEQFFGPGTRLTVL.

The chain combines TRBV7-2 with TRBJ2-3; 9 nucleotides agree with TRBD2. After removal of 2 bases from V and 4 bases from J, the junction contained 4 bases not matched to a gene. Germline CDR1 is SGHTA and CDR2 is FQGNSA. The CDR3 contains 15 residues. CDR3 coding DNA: TGTGCCAGCAGCTTATTGGGCGGGGGGGCAGATACGCAGTATTTT. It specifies CASSLLGGGADTQYF.